Below, 13 T cell receptor beta chains from the same sample are listed, as sequenced in a study of Tregs in tolerant kidney transplant recipients. The table came from immunoSEQ multiplex PCR; TCRdb's copy has only in-frame clones and leaves some out. The profile shows fewer than 80,000 clones, roughly 98% of them singletons. The sample consisted of CD4+ T cells from blood, taken before the transplant. The receptors were gathered from a human donor who received a combined kidney and bone marrow transplant.

The V call is TRBV5-1, the J call TRBJ2-1; 10 nucleotides agree with TRBD2. V dropped 3 bases and J dropped 5; count of bases not matched to a gene: 8. CDR1 and CDR2 (germline): SGHRS, YFSETQ. This CDR3 has 16 residues. CDR3 DNA sequence: TGCGCCAGCAGCTCACGGGTAGCGGGAGGTCACAATGAGCAGTTCTTC. This codes for CASSSRVAGGHNEQFF.

A single count supports this clone. CDR3 region: CASSFLSGVVSYEQYF. The CDR3, as DNA: TGCGCCAGCAGCTTCCTTAGCGGGGTCGTATCCTACGAGCAGTACTTC. V and J are TRBV5-1 and TRBJ2-7, with TRBD2 matching over 8 bases. The length of the CDR3 is 16 residues. Trimming removed 2 bases from V and 1 base from J; junction bases left unmatched: 8. Germline CDR1 is SGHRS and CDR2 is YFSETQ.

The J gene is TRBJ1-1, the V gene TRBV7-8; D remains unclear. The CDR3 spans 15 residues. CDR1 is SGHVS and CDR2 is FQNEAQ in the germline V gene. The V gene lost 1 base and the J gene lost 5 bases, with 14 bases spanning the gap. The CDR3 region is CASSLGVGVGTEAFF. CDR3 nucleotides: TGTGCCAGCAGCTTAGGGGTAGGAGTGGGTACTGAAGCTTTCTTT.

The count of this clone is one. The chain joins TRBV11-3 to TRBJ1-2; the match to TRBD1 covers 8 bases. The CDR3 contains 14 residues. V shed 5 bases, J shed 4 bases, and the junction held 6 bases outside the gene matches. Germline V gives CDR1 SGHNT, CDR2 YENEEA. CDR3 DNA: TGTGCCAGCAGCCAAACAGGGGGGAGCTATGGCTACACCTTC. Encoded protein: CASSQTGGSYGYTF.

V gene TRBV7-2 combines with J gene TRBJ1-2, with 8 bases fitting TRBD1. V shed 5 bases and J 5 bases; nucleotides not matched to a gene: 10. Germline CDR1 is SGHTA and CDR2 is FQGNSA. This CDR3 is built from 15 residues. The CDR3 DNA sequence: TGTGCCAGCAGCGCGCGGTGGGGACAGGCTTATGGCTACACCTTC. It is translated as CASSARWGQAYGYTF.

The chain uses TRBV19 and TRBJ1-2; D unclear. Germline CDR1 is LNHDA and CDR2 is SQIVND (reference sequence). Trimming shortened V by 5 bases and J by 3 bases, and 13 bases separated the two germline ends. This CDR3 is built from 14 residues. CDR3 nucleotides: TGTGCCAGTAGTTACCCGGGAGAAGACTATGGCTACACCTTC. Its translation: CASSYPGEDYGYTF.

V and J are TRBV27 and TRBJ2-5; TRBD2 matches at 9 bases. Trimming cost V 1 base and J 2 bases; bases outside gene matches: 2. Germline V CDR1 and CDR2: MNHEY, SMNVEV (reference sequence). The CDR3 is 15 amino acids. CDR3 loop: CASSLWAGGQETQYF. The DNA of the CDR3 is TGTGCCAGCAGTTTATGGGCGGGGGGGCAAGAGACCCAGTACTTC.

The chain combines TRBV4-1 with TRBJ2-7; no reliable D call. The ends were cut back, 0 bases at V and 4 bases at J, with 10 bases in the middle. CDR1 MGHRA and CDR2 YSYEKL come from the germline V gene. The CDR3 is made up of 14 amino acids. The CDR3 is CASSQESTGYEQYF. The DNA of the CDR3 is TGCGCCAGCAGCCAAGAGTCGACCGGGTACGAGCAGTACTTC.

V gene TRBV2 combines with J gene TRBJ1-2; TRBD1 might be the D (6 bases). With 4 bases removed from V and 3 bases from J, the gap between germline ends came to 12 bases. The CDR3 runs to 14 residues. Germline V gene sequence: CDR1 SNHLY, CDR2 FYNNEI. The DNA of the CDR3 is TGTGCCAGCAGTGTCGCAGGGGCGGACTATGGCTACACCTTC. Its protein product is CASSVAGADYGYTF.

V is TRBV28 and J is TRBJ1-1; TRBD1 agrees at 7 bases. V lost 5 bases, J lost 4 bases, and 13 bases stayed unmatched. Germline CDR1 reads MDHEN; CDR2 reads SYDVKM. This CDR3 comprises 16 residues. CDR3 amino acids: CASSPPGGGGGTEAFF. Here the CDR3 DNA reads TGTGCCAGCAGTCCTCCAGGGGGAGGTGGAGGCACTGAAGCTTTCTTT. Full variable domain (remainder filled in from reference TRBV28 and TRBJ1-1): DVKVTQSSRYLVKRTGEKVFLECVQDMDHENMFWYRQDPGLGLRLIYFSYDVKMKEKGDIPEGYSVSREKKERFSLILESASTNQTSMYLCASSPPGGGGGTEAFFGQGTRLTVV.

This rearrangement joins TRBV5-1 to TRBJ2-7, with D possibly matching TRBD2 (5 bases). Trimming removed 0 bases at V and 3 bases at J, with 10 bases between. CDR3 length equals 14 residues. In germline, CDR1 is SGHRS, CDR2 YFSETQ. The CDR3 sequence is CASSLDLANYEQYF. DNA of the CDR3: TGCGCCAGCAGCTTGGATCTAGCTAACTACGAGCAGTACTTC.

The chain employs TRBV7-2 and TRBJ2-7; 12 bases agree with TRBD2. V lost 4 bases to trimming and J lost 3 bases; unmatched junction nucleotides: 13. This CDR3 has 18 amino acids. Germline V gene lookup returns CDR1 SGHTA and CDR2 FQGNSA. The CDR3, as DNA: TGTGCCAGCAGCTCCCGTCCAACTAGCGGGGGGCTAGGCTACGAGCAGTACTTC. This sequence encodes CASSSRPTSGGLGYEQYF. The variable domain in full, completed from reference TRBV7-2 and TRBJ2-7, reads GAGVSQSPSNKVTEKGKDVELRCDPISGHTALYWYRQSLGQGLEFLIYFQGNSAPDKSGLPSDRFSAERTGGSVSTLTIQRTQQEDSAVYLCASSSRPTSGGLGYEQYFGPGTRLTVT.

The chain's CDR3 is CSVDSSGVDHEQYF. The CDR3, as DNA: TGCAGCGTTGACTCTAGCGGGGTTGATCACGAGCAGTACTTC. The V call is TRBV29-1, the J call TRBJ2-7, with 9 bases that match TRBD2. Germline assignment: CDR1 SQVTM and CDR2 ANQGSEA. Trimming at V came to 3 bases and at J to 5 bases, leaving 8 bases not matched to a gene. This CDR3 spans 14 amino acids.